These 15 T cell receptor beta chains came from one sample sequenced in a study of CD8+CD57+ T cells in acquired aplastic anemia. The sequenced patients had an expansion of CD8+CD57+ cells seen by flow cytometry. The template for TCR beta VDJ and CDR3 sequence profiling was genomic DNA. TCRdb itself ran the reads through MiXCR, one entry per CDR3 protein. The sample contains about 200,000 distinct CDR3 sequences, 50% to 70% of which appear only once. The specimen sequenced was sorted CD4+, CD8+, or CD8+CD57+ T cells (not recorded which) from PBMCs. The receptors come from a human donor with aplastic anemia.

The chain combines TRBV5-1 with TRBJ1-2; D is unclear. The CDR3 is made up of 14 amino acids. The germline V gene encodes CDR1 SGHRS and CDR2 YFSETQ. V gave up 4 bases and J gave up 8 bases, with 18 bases separating them. The DNA for the CDR3 is TGCGCCAGCAGCCCCGAAGGACGCGGTGAGGGCTACACCTTC. Its translation is CASSPEGRGEGYTF.

This sequence joins TRBV6-1 and TRBJ2-5; possibly TRBD1 for D (5 bases). With 11 bases removed from V and 4 bases from J, the gap between germline ends came to 23 bases. Germline V lookup: CDR1 MNHNS, CDR2 SASEGT. This CDR3 has 15 amino acids. The CDR3 reads CAASWAGKVRETQYF. For the CDR3, the DNA is TGTGCCGCGAGCTGGGCAGGGAAAGTACGAGAGACCCAGTACTTC.

There are many counts of this clonotype. CDR3 nucleotide sequence: TGTGCCAGCAGCTTGGTGGTGGGGGCCATCAATTCACCCCTCCACTTT. Its protein is CASSLVVGAINSPLHF. This chain uses TRBV5-8 with TRBJ1-6, with a possible D match to TRBD1 (6 bases). Germline V gene sequence: CDR1 SGHTS, CDR2 YDEGEE. The CDR3 extends over 16 amino acids. With 0 bases removed from V and 7 bases from J, the gap between germline ends came to 14 bases.

The J gene is TRBJ2-6, the V gene TRBV7-2; D remains unclear. V shed 5 bases and J shed 1 base, with 18 bases lying between them. Looked up from germline, CDR1 is SGHTA and CDR2 is FQGNSA. The CDR3 contains 18 residues. In DNA, the CDR3 is TGTGCCAGCAGCGACCGACGGATTGCTCCGTCTGGGGCCAACGTCCTGACTTTC. Its translation: CASSDRRIAPSGANVLTF. The full variable domain, its missing parts supplied by reference TRBV7-2 and TRBJ2-6, is GAGVSQSPSNKVTEKGKDVELRCDPISGHTALYWYRQSLGQGLEFLIYFQGNSAPDKSGLPSDRFSAERTGGSVSTLTIQRTQQEDSAVYLCASSDRRIAPSGANVLTFGAGSRLTVL.

This sequence joins TRBV25-1 and TRBJ2-3, with D possibly matching TRBD2 (6 bases). The CDR3 sequence is 16 residues long. V was clipped by 3 bases and J by 0 bases, with 13 bases between them. Germline CDR1 is MGHDK and CDR2 is SYGVNS. The CDR3 sequence: CASSDPRSGSTDTQYF. For the CDR3, the DNA is TGTGCCAGCAGTGATCCCCGGAGCGGGAGCACAGATACGCAGTATTTT.

This clonotype was picked up a small number of times. This rearrangement joins TRBV20-1 to TRBJ2-5; D is ambiguous. Germline V lookup: CDR1 DFQATT, CDR2 SNEGSKA (reference sequence). This CDR3 contains 14 residues. V gave up 3 bases and J gave up 5 bases, with 16 bases separating them. The CDR3 spells CSASSWQTQETQYF. The CDR3 DNA sequence: TGCAGTGCTAGTAGTTGGCAGACTCAGGAGACCCAGTACTTC.

This clonotype has a single count. The chain employs TRBV19 and TRBJ1-1; maybe TRBD1 (5 bases). The V end was cut by 11 bases, the J end by 5 bases, with 21 bases between. The CDR3 length is 14 residues. The germline gives CDR1 LNHDA, CDR2 SQIVND (reference sequence). CDR3 nucleotide sequence: TGTGCCGCCACAGTCGGGACCGGTGGGACTGAAGCTTTCTTT. This sequence encodes CAATVGTGGTEAFF.

The gene calls are TRBV29-1 and TRBJ2-3; TRBD1 matches 9 bases. Trimming cost V 3 bases and J 6 bases; bases outside gene matches: 7. The germline V gene has CDR1 SQVTM and CDR2 ANQGSEA. This CDR3 has 14 amino acids. The CDR3 sequence is CSVEDRTGADTQYF. For the CDR3, the DNA is TGCAGCGTTGAGGATCGGACAGGGGCCGATACGCAGTATTTT.

This clonotype was observed many times. A read error is possible here, since a much larger clone lies one base away. This likely comes from a read error, as the CDR3 has no conserved phenylalanine or tryptophan at its end. The rearrangement links TRBV20-1 to TRBJ2-7; 7 positions agree with TRBD2. Germline V CDR1 and CDR2: DFQATT, SNEGSKA (reference sequence). Trimming cost V 2 bases and J 2 bases; bases outside gene matches: 3. CDR3 length: 13 amino acids. The CDR3 bases are TGCAGTGCTAGACGCGGGAGTACCTACGAGCAGTACCTC. The encoded protein is CSARRGSTYEQYL.

J is TRBJ2-3 and V is TRBV20-1; TRBD2 matches at 7 bases. CDR1 and CDR2 from the germline V gene are DFQATT and SNEGSKA (reference sequence). Trimming took 8 bases from V and 3 from J; bases not matched to a gene: 8. The CDR3 is 13 amino acids. The CDR3 DNA sequence: TGCAGTTGGGGGGGAGCGGGGACAGATACGCAGTATTTT. This translates into CSWGGAGTDTQYF.

This chain links TRBV10-1 with TRBJ2-2, with D possibly matching TRBD2 (5 bases). The CDR3 contains 15 residues. Trimming shortened V by 2 bases and J by 6 bases, and 13 bases separated the two germline ends. Germline V lookup: CDR1 WNHNN, CDR2 SYGVQD (reference sequence). CDR3 sequence reads: CASSEVVAGAGELFF. CDR3 coding DNA: TGCGCCAGCAGTGAGGTGGTTGCGGGCGCCGGGGAGCTGTTTTTT.

J is TRBJ2-1 and V is TRBV7-9; D may correspond to TRBD1 or TRBD2 (6 bases each). Germline CDR1 SEHNR, CDR2 FQNEAQ (reference sequence). The CDR3 totals 12 residues. V was cut by 6 bases and J by 10 bases, with 13 bases left in between. The CDR3 spells CASRGGRNEQFF. The DNA of the CDR3 is TGTGCCAGCAGGGGGGGCCGTAACGAGCAGTTCTTC.

The rearrangement uses TRBV2 and TRBJ1-4; a possible D gene is TRBD1 (5 bases). CDR3 length: 13 amino acids. The germline V and J ends were trimmed by 3 bases and 6 bases, with 8 bases remaining between them. Per germline, CDR1 SNHLY and CDR2 FYNNEI. The CDR3 loop reads CASSDWGDEKLFF. The CDR3 DNA reads as TGTGCCAGCAGTGATTGGGGGGATGAAAAACTGTTTTTT. Together with reference TRBV2 and TRBJ1-4, the CDR3 gives the full variable domain: EPEVTQTPSHQVTQMGQEVILRCVPISNHLYFYWYRQILGQKVEFLVSFYNNEISEKSEIFDDQFSVERPDGSNFTLKIRSTKLEDSAMYFCASSDWGDEKLFFGSGTQLSVL.

The chain uses TRBV28 and TRBJ2-7; TRBD1 agrees at 10 bases. This CDR3 has 16 residues. Germline assignment: CDR1 MDHEN and CDR2 SYDVKM. Germline trimming cut 3 bases from V and 7 bases from J; bases unmatched to any gene: 12. The CDR3 loop reads CASSFRDRGLTLEQYF. DNA for the CDR3: TGTGCCAGCAGTTTCCGAGACAGGGGGCTCACCCTAGAGCAGTACTTC.

The J gene is TRBJ2-1, the V gene TRBV9; D ambiguous. CDR1 is SGDLS, CDR2 YYNGEE, per germline. The CDR3 spans 17 residues. The germline V and J ends were trimmed by 3 bases and 9 bases, with 25 bases remaining between them. CDR3 amino acids: CASSDPQTVGYRSEQFF. CDR3 coding DNA: TGTGCCAGCAGCGACCCTCAAACGGTGGGGTACCGGAGTGAGCAGTTCTTC.